This T cell receptor (beta chain) was sequenced for a study of technical replicates of blood from a few donors. The germline V gene has CDR1 SGHKS and CDR2 YYEKEE (reference sequence). The length of the CDR3 is 14 residues. V dropped 0 bases and J dropped 5 bases, with 11 bases sitting between them. Method: immunoSEQ multiplex PCR; TCRdb's copy keeps in-frame clones and lacks some. The sample carries approximately 74,000 clones, roughly 98% recorded once. The V gene is TRBV5-5, the J gene TRBJ1-1; no firm D call. The sample comprised T cells isolated from PBMCs. This sequence originates from a human donor in good health. CDR3 DNA: TGTGCCAGCAGCTTGGAAGCGGGAAGGACTGAAGCTTTCTTT. Translated, it gives CASSLEAGRTEAFF.